This TCR beta chain came from a study of blood T cell repertoires in COVID-19. For the study at large: The analysed material was cDNA or gDNA that came from T cells, B-cell-depleted T cells, or PBMCs.

TCRdb's table, derived via immunoSEQ multiplex PCR, lists solely in-frame clones and lacks some. Seen here are more than 300,000 clones, around 87% observed once, and the top ten hold more than 1.5%. This clone was seen only a few times. From germline, CDR1 is SGHTA and CDR2 FQGNSA. Trimming stripped 1 base from V and 6 bases from J, with 18 bases between. This CDR3 region has 17 residues. The sequence was collected from a man aged 40-49 years in a cohort exposed to, infected with or recovered from COVID-19 (not recorded which). V is TRBV7-2 and J is TRBJ1-4, with no clear D. Sequencing was done on a sample of PBMCs or T cells enriched from blood (not recorded which). As DNA, the CDR3 is TGTGCCAGCAGCTTAGATGGGCTGTACTCTTCGGATGAAAAACTGTTTTTT. Protein: CASSLDGLYSSDEKLFF.